The present T cell receptor (beta chain) was sequenced within a study of T-cell reconstitution after alpha-beta-depleted transplantation in children. The CDR3 has 17 amino acids. From germline, CDR1 is DFQATT and CDR2 SNEGSKA (reference sequence). V was pared by 3 bases and J by 0 bases, with 18 bases between. Unique molecular identifiers tagged the TCRbeta library. In TCRdb, the PCR reads were re-called with MiXCR into one record per CDR3 protein. Here the sample spans about 690,000 distinct CDR3 sequences, 15% to 20% being singletons. The rearrangement joins TRBV20-1 to TRBJ2-4, with D maybe TRBD2 (5 bases). This sequence was found in a human donor who donated a stem cell graft to a child with acute myeloid leukemia. Sequences were derived from PBMCs from the stem cell graft donor, sampled from the stem cell graft. The CDR3 here is CSARPTGKTLAKNIQYF. The CDR3 region has the DNA TGCAGTGCTAGGCCGACGGGGAAGACGCTAGCCAAAAACATTCAGTACTTC.